What follows are 2 T cell receptor beta chains derived from one specimen sequenced in a study of blood T cell repertoires in COVID-19. The data were produced by immunoSEQ multiplex PCR, yet TCRdb's version contains in-frame clones alone and is incomplete. This sample has approximately 220,000 clones; around 82% occur once, and the top ten carry about 3%. Sequenced: peripheral blood. The receptor set was obtained from a woman aged 30 to 39 who had recovered from COVID-19.

The rearrangement uses TRBV28 and TRBJ1-6; D is possibly TRBD1 (5 bases). CDR1 and CDR2 (germline): MDHEN, SYDVKM. The CDR3 has 16 residues. Trimming took off 6 bases at V and 2 bases at J, with 14 bases between the two ends. CDR3 loop: CASSLGGDPYNSPLHF. CDR3 DNA: TGTGCCAGCAGCCTCGGGGGGGACCCCTATAATTCACCCCTCCACTTT.

V usage is TRBV5-1 and J usage is TRBJ2-3, with 13 bases identical to TRBD2. Trimming at V came to 5 bases and at J to 5 bases, leaving 8 bases not matched to a gene. The CDR3 sequence is 16 residues long. CDR1 is SGHRS, CDR2 YFSETQ, per germline. CDR3 bases: TGCGCCAGCAGGGAACTAGCGGGAGGGATTGTAGATACGCAGTATTTT. Encoded protein: CASRELAGGIVDTQYF.